Listed here is a single T cell receptor beta chain. This specimen comes from a study of PD-L1 blockade in urothelial cancer. Study as a whole: Male sex and bladder-origin urothelial cancer were recorded for twenty-five of 29 patients. Patients had undergone 0 to 3 prior chemotherapy regimens.

Sequencing was performed with immunoSEQ multiplex PCR; in TCRdb, only in-frame clones are kept and a portion is missing. Counted here are approximately 100,000 clones, over 75% occurring once; the ten biggest clones make up 2% to 3%. This CDR3 contains 15 residues. Germline loops: CDR1 PRHDT, CDR2 FYEKMQ (reference sequence). The J segment lost 5 bases and the V segment lost 5 bases, leaving 7 bases of the junction unmatched. Patient disease was locally advanced or metastatic urothelial carcinoma. V gene TRBV13 combines with J gene TRBJ2-1; 9 positions match TRBD2. Sequences were derived from PBMCs, sampled around atezolizumab (anti-PD-L1) treatment. This TCR was sampled from a man between 45 and 60 years old with urothelial cancer. The CDR3 region is CASSQPGLADNEQFF. The CDR3 DNA reads TGTGCCAGCAGCCAACCGGGACTAGCCGACAATGAGCAGTTCTTC.